This T cell receptor beta chain was recovered during a study of Tregs in tolerant kidney transplant recipients. Study findings and constraints: Nucleotide sequences could not be compared across some patients' samples due to primer changes.

V gave up 1 base and J gave up 2 bases, with 15 bases separating them. There are 16 residues in the CDR3. Germline loops: CDR1 SGHAT, CDR2 FQDESV (reference sequence). A remark on this clone: Its antigen is unidentified.

TCRdb keeps only in-frame clones here, not all; method: immunoSEQ multiplex PCR. The repertoire includes roughly 64,000 clones, less than 98% of them detected once, and 0.34% sits in the top ten. Sample: Tregs from blood, taken before the transplant. This TCR was recovered from a human donor who received a combined kidney and bone marrow transplant. The chain carries TRBV11-1 and TRBJ2-7; D is perhaps TRBD1 (5 bases). The CDR3 nucleotides are TGTGCCAGCAGCTTAGGTACACAGGTCCTAACCTACGAGCAGTACTTC. Translating it yields CASSLGTQVLTYEQYF.